The 10 T cell receptor beta chains listed next were all sequenced from one sample in a study of blood T cell repertoires in COVID-19. Some clones are missing from TCRdb's copy, which holds only in-frame ones; the method was immunoSEQ multiplex PCR. The sample has about 74,000 clones; around 90% are singletons. Sequenced material: peripheral blood. Source of these receptors: a woman in her 50s in a cohort sampled during active COVID-19.

V gene TRBV5-1 combines with J gene TRBJ2-7; D may be TRBD1 (5 bases). This CDR3 is built from 12 residues. Trimming shortened V by 4 bases and J by 3 bases, and 8 bases separated the two germline ends. Germline V lookup: CDR1 SGHRS, CDR2 YFSETQ. CDR3 in DNA: TGCGCCAGCAGCCTGGACAACTACGAGCAGTACTTC. Translated, it gives CASSLDNYEQYF.

J is TRBJ2-1 and V is TRBV3-1 (or the pseudogene TRBV3-2), with 14 nucleotides matching TRBD2. CDR3 length: 16 amino acids. The ends lost 4 bases at V and 6 bases at J; junction bases unmatched: 5. From germline, CDR1 is LGHDT and CDR2 YNNKEL (reference sequence). The CDR3 nucleotides are TGTGCCAGCAGCCCCGGACTAGCGGGAGGACTCAATGAGCAGTTCTTC. This encodes CASSPGLAGGLNEQFF.

The chain links TRBV6-5 to TRBJ2-1; TRBD2 matches at 9 bases. This CDR3 is built from 15 residues. CDR1 MNHEY and CDR2 SVGAGI come from the germline V gene. Trimming removed 6 bases from V and 9 bases from J; junction bases left unmatched: 12. The CDR3 bases are TGTGCCAGCAGCTACGTAGGGCTAGCGGGAAGTGAGCAGTTCTTC. It is translated as CASSYVGLAGSEQFF.

The chain combines TRBV29-1 with TRBJ1-2; D gene ambiguous. The CDR3 is 14 amino acids. In germline, CDR1 is SQVTM, CDR2 ANQGSEA. The V end lost 0 bases, the J end lost 4 bases, and 12 bases lay between the germline ends. The CDR3 DNA sequence: TGCAGCGTTGAAGAAAGGTCCGAGGCCTATGGCTACACCTTC. It translates to CSVEERSEAYGYTF.

The chain has TRBV19 and TRBJ2-2; 10 bases fit TRBD2. The ends lost 4 bases at V and 5 bases at J; junction bases unmatched: 7. The germline gives CDR1 LNHDA, CDR2 SQIVND (reference sequence). The CDR3 consists of 16 residues. CDR3: CASSTLAGVKTGELFF. CDR3 bases: TGTGCCAGTAGTACGCTAGCGGGAGTTAAAACCGGGGAGCTGTTTTTT.

V and J are TRBV6-4 and TRBJ1-4, with D possibly TRBD1 on 5 matching bases. Germline lookup yields CDR1 MRHNA and CDR2 SNTAGT. The CDR3 has 13 residues. The V and J ends lost 6 bases and 10 bases respectively, with 15 bases between them. CDR3 in DNA: TGTGCCAGCAGCATTGATGGGGGGGGAAAACTGTTTTTT. Protein: CASSIDGGGKLFF.

The chain has TRBV7-9 and TRBJ2-3; D is possibly TRBD1 (6 bases). The CDR3 consists of 12 residues. Germline CDR1 is SEHNR and CDR2 is FQNEAQ (reference sequence). V was pared by 6 bases and J by 5 bases, with 9 bases between. The CDR3 is CASRPGVDTQYF. Written as DNA, the CDR3 is TGTGCCAGCAGACCAGGGGTAGATACGCAGTATTTT.

The rearrangement uses TRBV28 and TRBJ2-3; 7 nucleotides line up with TRBD2. Germline V CDR1 and CDR2: MDHEN, SYDVKM. The CDR3 extends over 16 amino acids. V lost 8 bases to trimming and J lost 1 base; unmatched junction nucleotides: 12. The CDR3, as DNA: TGTGCCAGCGTACCTGGGACTGGGGGGGGCACAGATACGCAGTATTTT. Amino acid sequence: CASVPGTGGGTDTQYF. The full variable domain, with the rest looked up from reference TRBV28 and TRBJ2-3, is DVKVTQSSRYLVKRTGEKVFLECVQDMDHENMFWYRQDPGLGLRLIYFSYDVKMKEKGDIPEGYSVSREKKERFSLILESASTNQTSMYLCASVPGTGGGTDTQYFGPGTRLTVL.

This rearrangement joins TRBV19 to TRBJ1-5; 12 positions agree with TRBD1. CDR1 LNHDA and CDR2 SQIVND come from the germline V gene (reference sequence). This CDR3 contains 15 residues. J was trimmed by 7 bases and V by 4 bases; bases with no gene match: 5. The CDR3 DNA reads as TGTGCCAGTAGTACCCGGGACAGGGGGCGGCAGCCCCAGCATTTT. The encoded protein is CASSTRDRGRQPQHF.

V gene TRBV20-1 combines with J gene TRBJ2-5; D unclear. Germline-derived CDR1 and CDR2 are DFQATT and SNEGSKA (reference sequence). Trimming removed 5 bases at V and 5 bases at J, with 6 bases between. This CDR3 spans 10 amino acids. CDR3 sequence (DNA): TGCAGTGCTGGCAAGGAGACCCAGTACTTC. Amino acids: CSAGKETQYF.